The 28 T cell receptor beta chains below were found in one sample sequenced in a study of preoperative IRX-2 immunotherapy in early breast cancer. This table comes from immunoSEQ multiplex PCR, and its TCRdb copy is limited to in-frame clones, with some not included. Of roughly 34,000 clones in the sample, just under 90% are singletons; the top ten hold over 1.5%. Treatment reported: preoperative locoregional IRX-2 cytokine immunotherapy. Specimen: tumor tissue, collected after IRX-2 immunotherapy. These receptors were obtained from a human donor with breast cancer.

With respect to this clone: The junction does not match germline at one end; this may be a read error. DNA for the CDR3: TGCGCCAGCAGCTTGGCCGGGACAGGGGGCTACGATGAGCAGTTCTTC. Translating gives CASSLAGTGGYDEQFF. The V and J genes are TRBV5-1 and TRBJ2-1, with 12 bases that match TRBD1. Germline CDR1 SGHRS, CDR2 YFSETQ. The CDR3 runs 16 residues.

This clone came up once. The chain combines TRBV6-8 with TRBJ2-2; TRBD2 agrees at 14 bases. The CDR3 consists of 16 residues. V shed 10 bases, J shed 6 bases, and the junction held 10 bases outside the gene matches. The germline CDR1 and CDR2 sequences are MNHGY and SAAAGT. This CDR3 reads CAIRSGLAGVSGELFF. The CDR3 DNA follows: TGTGCCATCAGATCGGGACTAGCGGGAGTTTCCGGGGAGCTGTTTTTT.

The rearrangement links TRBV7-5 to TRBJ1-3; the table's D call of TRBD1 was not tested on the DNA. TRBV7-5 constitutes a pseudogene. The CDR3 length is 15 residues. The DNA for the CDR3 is TGTGCCAGCAGCTTGGGACAGGGGCCTGGAAACACCATATATTTT. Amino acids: CASSLGQGPGNTIYF.

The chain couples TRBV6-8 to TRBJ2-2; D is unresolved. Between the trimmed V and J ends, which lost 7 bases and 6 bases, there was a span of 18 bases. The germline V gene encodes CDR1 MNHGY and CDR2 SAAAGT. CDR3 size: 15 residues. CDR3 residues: CASTFKGFWSGELFF. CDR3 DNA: TGTGCCAGCACTTTTAAAGGGTTTTGGTCCGGGGAGCTGTTTTTT.

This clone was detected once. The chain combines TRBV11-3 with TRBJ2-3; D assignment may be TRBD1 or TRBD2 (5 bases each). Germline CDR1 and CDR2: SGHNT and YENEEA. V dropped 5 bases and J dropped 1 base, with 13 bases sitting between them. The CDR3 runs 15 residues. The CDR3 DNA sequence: TGTGCCAGCAGCACCGGAAGAGGGGGCACAGATACGCAGTATTTT. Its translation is CASSTGRGGTDTQYF.

As DNA, the CDR3 is TGCGCCAGCAGCCAGGCCGGGACAGAAGAGACCCAGTACTTC. This codes for CASSQAGTEETQYF. V and J are TRBV23-1 and TRBJ2-5, with TRBD1 matching 7 bases. TRBV23-1 qualifies as an ORF whose function is uncertain. The CDR3 spans 14 residues. The trim removed 6 bases at V and 3 bases at J, leaving 7 bases unmatched.

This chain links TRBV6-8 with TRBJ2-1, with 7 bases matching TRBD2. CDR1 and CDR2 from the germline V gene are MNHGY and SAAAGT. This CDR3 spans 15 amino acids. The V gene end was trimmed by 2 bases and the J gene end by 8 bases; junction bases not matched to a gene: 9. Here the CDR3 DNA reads TGTGCCAGCAGTTACAAACCAACGACTAGCTATGAGCAGTTCTTC. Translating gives CASSYKPTTSYEQFF.

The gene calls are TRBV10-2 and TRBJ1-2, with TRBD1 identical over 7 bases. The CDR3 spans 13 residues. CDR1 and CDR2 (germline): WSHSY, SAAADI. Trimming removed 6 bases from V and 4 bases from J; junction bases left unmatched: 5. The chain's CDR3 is CASRPDRFYGYTF. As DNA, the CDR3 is TGCGCCAGCAGGCCGGACAGGTTCTATGGCTACACCTTC.

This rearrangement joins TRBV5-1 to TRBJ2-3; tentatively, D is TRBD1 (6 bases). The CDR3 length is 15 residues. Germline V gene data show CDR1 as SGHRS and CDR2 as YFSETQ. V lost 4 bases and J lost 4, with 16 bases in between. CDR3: CASSQRQGQADTQYF. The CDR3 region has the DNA TGCGCCAGCAGCCAGCGTCAGGGGCAGGCAGATACGCAGTATTTT.

CDR3 nucleotide sequence: TGTGCCAGCAGAGGAGGCGCGACAGGGGTAGGCGAAAAACTGTTTTTT. Amino acid sequence: CASRGGATGVGEKLFF. This rearrangement joins TRBV6-8 to TRBJ1-4; TRBD1 agrees at 8 bases. The CDR3 contains 16 residues. J lost 8 bases, V lost 6 bases, and 14 bases had no gene match. From germline, CDR1 is MNHGY and CDR2 SAAAGT.

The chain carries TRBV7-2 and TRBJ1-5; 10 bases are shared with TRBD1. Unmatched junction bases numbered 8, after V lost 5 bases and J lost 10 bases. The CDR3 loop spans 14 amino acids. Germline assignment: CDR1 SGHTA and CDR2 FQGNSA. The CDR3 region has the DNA TGTGCCAGCAGCGCAACCGGGACAGGGGCCCCCCAGCATTTT. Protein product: CASSATGTGAPQHF.

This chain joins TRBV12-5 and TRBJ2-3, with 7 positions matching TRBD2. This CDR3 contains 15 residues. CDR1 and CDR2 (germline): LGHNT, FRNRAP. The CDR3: CASTQSGIGTDTQYF. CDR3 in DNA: TGTGCCAGCACCCAGAGCGGGATTGGGACAGATACGCAGTATTTT.

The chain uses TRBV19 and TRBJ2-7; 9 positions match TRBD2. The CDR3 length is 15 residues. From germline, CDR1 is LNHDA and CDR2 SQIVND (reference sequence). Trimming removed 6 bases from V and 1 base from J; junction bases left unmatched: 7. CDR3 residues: CASSLSGRSSYEQYF. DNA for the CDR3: TGTGCCAGTAGCCTCAGCGGGAGGTCGTCCTACGAGCAGTACTTC.

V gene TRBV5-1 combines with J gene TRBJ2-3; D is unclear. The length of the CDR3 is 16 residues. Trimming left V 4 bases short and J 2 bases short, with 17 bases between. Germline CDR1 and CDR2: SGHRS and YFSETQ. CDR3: CASSPGPKRVTDTQYF. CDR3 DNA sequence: TGCGCCAGCAGCCCCGGACCCAAAAGGGTCACAGATACGCAGTATTTT.

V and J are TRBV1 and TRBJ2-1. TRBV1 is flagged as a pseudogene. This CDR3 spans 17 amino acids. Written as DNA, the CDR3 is TGCGCCAGCAGCCAAGCTCCGGACCTACAACATAGGGATGAGCAGTTCTTC. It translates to CASSQAPDLQHRDEQFF.

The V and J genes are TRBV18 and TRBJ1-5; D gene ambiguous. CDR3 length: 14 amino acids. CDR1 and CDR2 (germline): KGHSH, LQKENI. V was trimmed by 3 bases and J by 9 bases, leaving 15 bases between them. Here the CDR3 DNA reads TGTGCCAGCTCACCCGACGGGGATGTCAGGCCCCAGCATTTT. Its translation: CASSPDGDVRPQHF.

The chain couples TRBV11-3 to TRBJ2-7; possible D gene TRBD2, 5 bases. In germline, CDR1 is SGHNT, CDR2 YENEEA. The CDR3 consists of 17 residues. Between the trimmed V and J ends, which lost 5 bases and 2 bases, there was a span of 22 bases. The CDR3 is CASSSSYLADGAYEQYF. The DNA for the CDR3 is TGTGCCAGCAGCAGCAGCTATCTAGCCGACGGAGCCTACGAGCAGTACTTC. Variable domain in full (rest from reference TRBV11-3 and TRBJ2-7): EAGVVQSPRYKIIEKKQPVAFWCNPISGHNTLYWYLQNLGQGPELLIRYENEEAVDDSQLPKDRFSAERLKGVDSTLKIQPAELGDSAVYLCASSSSYLADGAYEQYFGPGTRLTVT.

CDR3 residues: CASSYSTGLNTEAFF. The CDR3 DNA sequence: TGTGCCAGCAGTTACTCGACAGGCCTCAACACTGAAGCTTTCTTT. V and J are TRBV6-8 and TRBJ1-1; TRBD1 might be the D (6 bases). The CDR3 has 15 residues. V lost 0 bases to trimming and J lost 2 bases, with 10 bases between them. Looked up from germline, CDR1 is MNHGY and CDR2 is SAAAGT.

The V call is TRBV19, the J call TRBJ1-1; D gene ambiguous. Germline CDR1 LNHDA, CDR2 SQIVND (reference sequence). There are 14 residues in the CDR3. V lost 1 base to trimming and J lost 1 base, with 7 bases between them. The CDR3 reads CASSIGRKNTEAFF. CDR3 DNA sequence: TGTGCCAGTAGTATAGGACGGAAGAACACTGAAGCTTTCTTT.

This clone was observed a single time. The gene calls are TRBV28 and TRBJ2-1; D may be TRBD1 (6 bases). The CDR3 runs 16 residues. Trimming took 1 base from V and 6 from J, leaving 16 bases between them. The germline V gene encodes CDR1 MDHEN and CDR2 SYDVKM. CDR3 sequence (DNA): TGTGCCAGCAGTTTATTCAGTGCGAGCAGGGGCAATGAGCAGTTCTTC. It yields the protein CASSLFSASRGNEQFF.

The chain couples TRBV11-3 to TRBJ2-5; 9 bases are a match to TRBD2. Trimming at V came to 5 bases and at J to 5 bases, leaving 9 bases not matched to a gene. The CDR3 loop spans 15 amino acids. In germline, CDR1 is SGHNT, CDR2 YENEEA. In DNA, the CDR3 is TGTGCCAGCAGCCCCTCCCGCGGGAGGGGGGAGACCCAGTACTTC. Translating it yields CASSPSRGRGETQYF.

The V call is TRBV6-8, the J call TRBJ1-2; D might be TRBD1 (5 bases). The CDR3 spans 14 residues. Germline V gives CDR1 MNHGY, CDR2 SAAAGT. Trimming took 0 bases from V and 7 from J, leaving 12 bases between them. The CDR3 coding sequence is TGTGCCAGCAGTTACTCATTCTCAGGGTCTGGCTACACCTTC. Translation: CASSYSFSGSGYTF.

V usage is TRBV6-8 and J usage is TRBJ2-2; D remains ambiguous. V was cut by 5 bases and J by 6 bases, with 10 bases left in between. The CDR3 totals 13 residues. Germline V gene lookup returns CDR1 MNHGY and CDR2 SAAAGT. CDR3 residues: CASSALRAGELFF. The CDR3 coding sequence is TGTGCCAGCAGTGCCCTCCGGGCCGGGGAGCTGTTTTTT.

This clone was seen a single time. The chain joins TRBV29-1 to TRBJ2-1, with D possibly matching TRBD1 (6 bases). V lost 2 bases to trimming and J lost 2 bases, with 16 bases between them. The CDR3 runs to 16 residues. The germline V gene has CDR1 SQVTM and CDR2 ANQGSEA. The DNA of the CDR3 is TGCAGCGTTGAACAACTAGGGGGAATCACCTACAATGAGCAGTTCTTC. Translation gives CSVEQLGGITYNEQFF.

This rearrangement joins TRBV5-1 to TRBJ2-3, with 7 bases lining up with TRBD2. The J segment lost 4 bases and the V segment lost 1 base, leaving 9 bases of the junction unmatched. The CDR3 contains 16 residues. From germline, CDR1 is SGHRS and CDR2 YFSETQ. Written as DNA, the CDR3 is TGCGCCAGCAGCTTGAGGTCCGGGAGGACTTCAGATACGCAGTATTTT. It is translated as CASSLRSGRTSDTQYF.

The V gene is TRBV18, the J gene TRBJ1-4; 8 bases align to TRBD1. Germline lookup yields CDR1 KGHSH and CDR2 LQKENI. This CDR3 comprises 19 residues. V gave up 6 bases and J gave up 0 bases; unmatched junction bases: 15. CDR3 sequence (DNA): TGTGCCAGCTCCCAAGGGACAGGAATGGTCACGTCAACTAATGAAAAACTGTTTTTT. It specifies CASSQGTGMVTSTNEKLFF. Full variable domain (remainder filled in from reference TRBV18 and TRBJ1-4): NAGVMQNPRHLVRRRGQEARLRCSPMKGHSHVYWYRQLPEEGLKFMVYLQKENIIDESGMPKERFSAEFPKEGPSILRIQQVVRGDSAAYFCASSQGTGMVTSTNEKLFFGSGTQLSVL.

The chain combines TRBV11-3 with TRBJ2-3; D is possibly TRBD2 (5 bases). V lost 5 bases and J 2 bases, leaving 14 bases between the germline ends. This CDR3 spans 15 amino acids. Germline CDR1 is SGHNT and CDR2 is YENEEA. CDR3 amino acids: CASSPSERVTDTQYF. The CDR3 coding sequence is TGTGCCAGCAGCCCCTCCGAGAGGGTCACAGATACGCAGTATTTT.

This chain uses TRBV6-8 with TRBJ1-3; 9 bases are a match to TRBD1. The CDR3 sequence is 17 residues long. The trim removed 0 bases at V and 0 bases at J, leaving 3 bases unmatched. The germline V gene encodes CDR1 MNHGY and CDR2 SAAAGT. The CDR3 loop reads CASSYSGQGHSGNTIYF. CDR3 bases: TGTGCCAGCAGTTACTCGGGACAGGGCCACTCTGGAAACACCATATATTTT.